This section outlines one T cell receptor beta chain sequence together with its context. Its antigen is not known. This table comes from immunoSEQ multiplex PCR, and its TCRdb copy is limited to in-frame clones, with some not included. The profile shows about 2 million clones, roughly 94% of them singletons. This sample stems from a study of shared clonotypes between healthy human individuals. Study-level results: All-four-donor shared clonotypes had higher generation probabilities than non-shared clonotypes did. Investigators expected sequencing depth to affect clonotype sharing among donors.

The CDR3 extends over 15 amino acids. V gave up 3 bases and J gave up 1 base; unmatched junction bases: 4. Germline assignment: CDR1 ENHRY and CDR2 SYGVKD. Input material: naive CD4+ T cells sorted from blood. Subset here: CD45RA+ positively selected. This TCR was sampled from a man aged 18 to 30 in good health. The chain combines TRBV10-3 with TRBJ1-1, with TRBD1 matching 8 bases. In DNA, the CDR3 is TGTGCCATCAGTGAAATCGGACAGGGGAACACTGAAGCTTTCTTT. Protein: CAISEIGQGNTEAFF.